Listed below are T cell receptor beta chains from one sample, sequenced in a study of vaccination and CD4 T cells after COVID-19. These receptors' antigens are unknown. From the PCR reads, TCRdb called clonotypes with MiXCR, one entry per CDR3 protein. The repertoire consists of 20,000 to 25,000 distinct CDR3 sequences, with around 37% occurring once and the leading ten covering around 2.6%. The input for sequencing was CD4+ T cells from blood, cultured in vitro, taken about 7 months after SARS-CoV-2 vaccination. Every receptor here comes from a human donor who had recovered from COVID-19. The CDR3 runs from the conserved cysteine through the conserved F or W. Each record gives: J gene, D gene, V gene, clone size, CDR3 DNA, CDR3 protein. D genes are given only for firm matches. Clone sizes are given selectively: once, few, many, or a class where the clone is expanded.

TRBJ2-5	TRBD2	TRBV20-1	NA	TGCAGTGTCCCGAAACCGCGGGGGGAGACCCAGTACTTC	CSVPKPRGETQYF
TRBJ2-7	TRBD2	TRBV20-1	NA	TGCAGTGCTAGTCGTAGCGGGAACTACGAGCAGTACTTC	CSASRSGNYEQYF
TRBJ1-2	TRBD1	TRBV28	NA	TGTGCCAGCAGCTCAACAGGGGACTATGGCTACACCTTC	CASSSTGDYGYTF
TRBJ1-5	NA	TRBV12-3/TRBV12-4	few	TGTGCCAGCAACCTCAGTAATCAGCCCCAGCATTTT	CASNLSNQPQHF
TRBJ2-3	NA	TRBV2	NA	TGTGCCAGCAGTGTTGGCGGCACAGATACGCAGTATTTT	CASSVGGTDTQYF
TRBJ2-5	TRBD2	TRBV20-1	medium-sized	TGCAGTGCTAGTGCTAGCGGGACTTTCGAGACCCAGTACTTC	CSASASGTFETQYF
TRBJ1-2	NA	TRBV10-3	NA	TGTGCCATCAGTGAGTCAACCTATGGCTACACCTTC	CAISESTYGYTF
TRBJ2-2	NA	TRBV15	few	TGTGCCACCAGCAGGGTCCGAGAACAGACCGGGGAGCTGTTTTTT	CATSRVREQTGELFF
TRBJ2-5	NA	TRBV7-8	medium-sized	TGTGCCAGCAGCTTCCCGGGAGTAGAGACCCAGTACTTC	CASSFPGVETQYF
TRBJ2-5	NA	TRBV25-1	few	TGTGCCAGCGGGGAGGCAGGGCCGGAGACCCAGTACTTC	CASGEAGPETQYF
TRBJ2-1	TRBD1	TRBV19	NA	TGTGCCAGTAGTATACAGCACAGGGGCTACAATGAGCAGTTCTTC	CASSIQHRGYNEQFF
TRBJ2-1	TRBD2	TRBV2	few	TGTGCCAGCAGTGGCGGGAGGGGCAATGAGCAGTTCTTC	CASSGGRGNEQFF
TRBJ2-5	NA	TRBV6-1	NA	TGTGCCAGCAGTGCCCAAGGACTAGAGACCCAGTACTTC	CASSAQGLETQYF
TRBJ2-1	NA	TRBV10-3	NA	TGTGCCACCCATGGTTCCGGGATTAACAATGAGCAGTTCTTC	CATHGSGINNEQFF
TRBJ1-1	NA	TRBV7-3	NA	TGTGCCAGCAGCTTACAACCGGGGGGCGGGAACACTGAAGCTTTCTTT	CASSLQPGGGNTEAFF
TRBJ1-1	NA	TRBV7-9	NA	TGTGCCAGCAGCCTAGACATGAACACTGAAGCTTTCTTT	CASSLDMNTEAFF
TRBJ1-5	NA	TRBV28	NA	TGTGCCAGCACCCAGGGGCGCAATCAGCCCCAGCATTTT	CASTQGRNQPQHF
TRBJ2-1	NA	TRBV24-1	NA	TGTGCCACCAGTGGACGCAGGAGGGGCGATGAGCAGTTCTTC	CATSGRRRGDEQFF
TRBJ2-3	NA	TRBV7-2	NA	TGTGCCAGCAGCTTAGTCGGGAGTGGGACAGATACGCAGTATTTT	CASSLVGSGTDTQYF
TRBJ2-6	NA	TRBV7-9	NA	TGTGCCAGCAGCTTAGCCCCCGCATGGGCTAGTGGTGGGTCTGGGGCCAACGTCCTGACTTTC	CASSLAPAWASGGSGANVLTF
TRBJ2-3	TRBD2	TRBV7-8	NA	TGTGCCAGCAGCACAACCAATAGCGGGAGGGCCTCGGATACGCAGTATTTT	CASSTTNSGRASDTQYF
TRBJ2-7	NA	TRBV7-9	few	TGTGCCAGCAGCTCCACCGGGACCGATGCTGGGCAGTACTTC	CASSSTGTDAGQYF
TRBJ2-7	NA	TRBV28	few	TGTGCCAGCAGGTTGCAGGGAGAGAAATACGAGCAGTACTTC	CASRLQGEKYEQYF
TRBJ2-6	NA	TRBV7-3	few	TGTGCCAGCAGCCTAACTAGAAGCTCTGGGGCCAACGTCCTGACTTTC	CASSLTRSSGANVLTF
TRBJ1-1	TRBD1	TRBV7-9	NA	TGTGTCAGCAGTCGGACAGGGGGCACTGAAGCTTTCTTT	CVSSRTGGTEAFF
TRBJ1-5	NA	TRBV28	NA	TGTGCCAGCAGGACGCCCCCGGGATCCCATCAGCCCCAGCATTTT	CASRTPPGSHQPQHF
TRBJ2-7	NA	TRBV6-5	once	TGTGCCAGCAGTTACTCGGCTAGATACGAGCAGTACTTC	CASSYSARYEQYF
TRBJ1-1	TRBD1	TRBV5-1	NA	TGCGCCAGCAGCTTCCGACAGGGGGCGGTTGAAGCTTTCTTT	CASSFRQGAVEAFF
TRBJ1-5	NA	TRBV11-2	few	TGTGCCAGCAGCTTAGGCTTTAGCAATCAGCCCCAGCATTTT	CASSLGFSNQPQHF
TRBJ2-3	TRBD2	TRBV6-1	few	TGTGCCAGCAGCGTCTCACTAGCGGCTGTCACAGATACGCAGTATTTT	CASSVSLAAVTDTQYF
TRBJ2-2	TRBD1	TRBV28	few	TGTGCCAGCGGGGGGGACAGGGGCACCGGGGAGCTGTTTTTT	CASGGDRGTGELFF
TRBJ2-7	NA	TRBV5-1	once	TGCGCCAGCAGCTTGGGACAGAGCTCCTACGAGCAGTACTTC	CASSLGQSSYEQYF